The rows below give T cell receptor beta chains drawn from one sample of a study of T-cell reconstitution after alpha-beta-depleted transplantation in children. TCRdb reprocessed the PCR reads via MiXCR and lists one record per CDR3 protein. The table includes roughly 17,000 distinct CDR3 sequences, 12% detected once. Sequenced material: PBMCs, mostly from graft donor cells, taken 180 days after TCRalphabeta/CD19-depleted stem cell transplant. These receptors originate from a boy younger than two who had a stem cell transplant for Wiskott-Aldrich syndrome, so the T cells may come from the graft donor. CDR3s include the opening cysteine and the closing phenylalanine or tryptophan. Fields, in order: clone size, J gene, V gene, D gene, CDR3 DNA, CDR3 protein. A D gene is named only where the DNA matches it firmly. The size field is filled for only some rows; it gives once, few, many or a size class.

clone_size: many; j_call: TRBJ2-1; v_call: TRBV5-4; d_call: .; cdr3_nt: TGTGCCAGCAGCTTATCCCCGGGACGAGGCTACAATGAGCAGTTCTTC; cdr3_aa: CASSLSPGRGYNEQFF
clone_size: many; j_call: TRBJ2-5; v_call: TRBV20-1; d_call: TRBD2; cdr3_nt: TGCAGTGAGACAAGCGGGAGTCCTGAGGAGACCCAGTACTTC; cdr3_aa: CSETSGSPEETQYF
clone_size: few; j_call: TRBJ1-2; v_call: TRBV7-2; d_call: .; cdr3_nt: TGTGCCAGCAGCTTAGGAGGGTACTATGGCTACACCTTC; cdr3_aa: CASSLGGYYGYTF
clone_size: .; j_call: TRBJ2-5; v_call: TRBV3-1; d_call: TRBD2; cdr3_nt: TGTGCCAGCAGCCGTACAGCGGGGGCCCCGGTGGAGACCCAGTACTTC; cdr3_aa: CASSRTAGAPVETQYF
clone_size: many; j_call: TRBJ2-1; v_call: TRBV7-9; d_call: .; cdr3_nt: TGTGCCAGCAGTTCTCGAATGACTAGCTCCTACAATGAGCAGTTCTTC; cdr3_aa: CASSSRMTSSYNEQFF
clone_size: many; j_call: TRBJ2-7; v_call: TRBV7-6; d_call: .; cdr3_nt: TGTGCCAGCAGCAATGGGCAGGGCTACGAGCAGTACTTC; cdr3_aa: CASSNGQGYEQYF
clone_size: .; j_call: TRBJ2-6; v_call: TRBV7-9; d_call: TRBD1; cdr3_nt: TGTGCCAGCAGCCGCCCTGACAGGGCGCTTGGGGCCAACGTCCTGACTTTC; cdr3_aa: CASSRPDRALGANVLTF
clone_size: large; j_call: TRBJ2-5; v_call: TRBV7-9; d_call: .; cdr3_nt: TGTGCCAGCAGCCCACCTCGGGTCCGTTTGGAGACCCAGTACTTC; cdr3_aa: CASSPPRVRLETQYF
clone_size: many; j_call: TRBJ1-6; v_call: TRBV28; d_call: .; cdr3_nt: TGTGCCAGCAGTCCCAAGAGGGATTATAATTCACCCCTCCACTTT; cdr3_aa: CASSPKRDYNSPLHF
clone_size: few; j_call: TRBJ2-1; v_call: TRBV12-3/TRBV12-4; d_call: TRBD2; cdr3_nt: TGTGCCAGCAGTCGTACTAGCGGATACAATGAGCAGTTCTTC; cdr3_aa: CASSRTSGYNEQFF
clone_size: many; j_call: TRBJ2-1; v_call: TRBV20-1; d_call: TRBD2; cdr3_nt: TGCAGTGTCGGGACTAGCGGGTTCAATGAGCAGTTCTTC; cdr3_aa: CSVGTSGFNEQFF
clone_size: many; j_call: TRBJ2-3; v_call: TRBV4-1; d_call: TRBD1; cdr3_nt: TGCGCCAGCAGCCAAAGAACAGGGGGAGATACGCAGTATTTT; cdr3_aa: CASSQRTGGDTQYF
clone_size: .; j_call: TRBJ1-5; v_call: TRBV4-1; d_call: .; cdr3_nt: TGCGCCAGCAGCCAAGTTGGGCAGGGTGGTCAGCCCCAGCATTTT; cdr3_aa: CASSQVGQGGQPQHF
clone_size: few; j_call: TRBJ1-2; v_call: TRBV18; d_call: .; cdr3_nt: TGTGCCAGCTCACGAGAGTGGATCACTAACTATGGCTACACCTTC; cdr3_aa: CASSREWITNYGYTF
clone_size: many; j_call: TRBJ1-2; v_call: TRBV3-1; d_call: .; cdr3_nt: TGTGCCAGCAGCCAAGCACCCGGGACGGACTATGGCTACACCTTC; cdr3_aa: CASSQAPGTDYGYTF
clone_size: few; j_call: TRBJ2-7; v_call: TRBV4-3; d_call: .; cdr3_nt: TGCGCCAGCAGTGAAACACCCCTCTACGAGCAGTACTTC; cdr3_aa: CASSETPLYEQYF
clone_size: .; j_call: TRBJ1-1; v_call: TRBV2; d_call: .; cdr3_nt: TGTGCCAGCAAGGCAGAGGTCTTGAACACTGAAGCTTTCTTT; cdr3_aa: CASKAEVLNTEAFF
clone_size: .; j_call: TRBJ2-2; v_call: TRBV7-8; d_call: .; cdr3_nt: TGTGCCAGCAGCCTCTCAGCCACCGGGGAGCTGTTTTTT; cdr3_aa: CASSLSATGELFF
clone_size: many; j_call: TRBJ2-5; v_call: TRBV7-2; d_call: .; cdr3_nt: TGTGCCAGCAGCCCGCGGGGTAGGGTCGGGTTAGTAGAGACCCAGTACTTC; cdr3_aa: CASSPRGRVGLVETQYF
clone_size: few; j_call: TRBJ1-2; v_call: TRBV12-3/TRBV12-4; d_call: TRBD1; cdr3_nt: TGTGCCAGCAGTTCAGGGGGCGCTAACTATGGCTACACCTTC; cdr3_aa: CASSSGGANYGYTF
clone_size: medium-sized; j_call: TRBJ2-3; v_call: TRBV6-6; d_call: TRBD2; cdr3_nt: TGTGCCAGCAGTTCTCGCGGGAGCAGCACAGATACGCAGTATTTT; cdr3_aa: CASSSRGSSTDTQYF
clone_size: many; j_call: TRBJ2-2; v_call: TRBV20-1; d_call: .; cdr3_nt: TGCAGTGCTAGTCCCTACACCGGGGAGCTGTTTTTT; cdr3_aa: CSASPYTGELFF
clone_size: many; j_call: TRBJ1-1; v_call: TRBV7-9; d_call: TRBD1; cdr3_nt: TGTGCCAGCAGCTTAGCGCTCGGGACAGTGAACACTGAAGCTTTCTTT; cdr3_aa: CASSLALGTVNTEAFF
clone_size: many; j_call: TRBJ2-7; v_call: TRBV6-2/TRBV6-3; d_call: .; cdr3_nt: TGTGCCAGCAGTTATCATATCGGGGAAGGTATAAACTCCTACGAGCAGTACTTC; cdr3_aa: CASSYHIGEGINSYEQYF
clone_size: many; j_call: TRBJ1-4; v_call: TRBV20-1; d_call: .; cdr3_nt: TGCAGTGCCCCAAGGGACCTCTGGAGCGAAAAACTGTTTTTT; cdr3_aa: CSAPRDLWSEKLFF
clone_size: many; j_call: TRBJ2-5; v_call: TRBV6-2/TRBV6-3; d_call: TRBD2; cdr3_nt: TGTGCCAGCAGTTACTCGATGATCGTCCCGGGACTAGCGGGAGGCTACGAGACCCAGTACTTC; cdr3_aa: CASSYSMIVPGLAGGYETQYF
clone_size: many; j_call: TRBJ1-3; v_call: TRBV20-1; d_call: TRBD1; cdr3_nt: TGCAGTGCTAGAGTATCTGGACAGGGCGGAAACACCATATATTTT; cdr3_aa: CSARVSGQGGNTIYF
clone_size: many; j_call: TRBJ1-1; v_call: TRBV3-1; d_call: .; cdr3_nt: TGTGCCAGCAGCCTACCCTTCAGGGACACTGAAGCTTTCTTT; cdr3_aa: CASSLPFRDTEAFF
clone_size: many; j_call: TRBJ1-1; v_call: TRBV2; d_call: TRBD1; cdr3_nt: TGTGCCAGCAGTAGGGACAGCCAGCTGAACACTGAAGCTTTCTTT; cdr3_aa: CASSRDSQLNTEAFF
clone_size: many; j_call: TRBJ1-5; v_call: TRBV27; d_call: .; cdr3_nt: TGTGCCAGCAGTTTAAACGGCCAGCCCCAGCATTTT; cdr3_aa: CASSLNGQPQHF
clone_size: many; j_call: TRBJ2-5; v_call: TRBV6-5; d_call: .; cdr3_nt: TGTGCCAGCAGTTACTTGGAGACCCAGTACTTC; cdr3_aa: CASSYLETQYF
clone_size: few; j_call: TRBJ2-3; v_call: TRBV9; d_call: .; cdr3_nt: TGTGCCAGCAGCGTAGGAGGAGGGGACGTAACTCCTAGCACAGATACGCAGTATTTT; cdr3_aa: CASSVGGGDVTPSTDTQYF
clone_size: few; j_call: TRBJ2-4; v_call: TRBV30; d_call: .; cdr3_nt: TGTGCCTGGAGTGGACTGTTACCCTGGGGAAACATTCAGTACTTC; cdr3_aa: CAWSGLLPWGNIQYF
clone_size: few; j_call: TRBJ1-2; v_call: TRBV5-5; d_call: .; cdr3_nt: TGTGCCAGCAGCCTGGACATCATCTATGGCTACACCTTC; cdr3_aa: CASSLDIIYGYTF
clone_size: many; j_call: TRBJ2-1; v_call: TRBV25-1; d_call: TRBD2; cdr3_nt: TGTGCCACCATGTTAGCGGGGCTCTACAATGAGCAGTTCTTC; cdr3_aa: CATMLAGLYNEQFF
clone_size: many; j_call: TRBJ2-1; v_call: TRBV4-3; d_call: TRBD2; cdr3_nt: TGCGCCAGCAGCCAAGATTTCGCGGGAGTGGCCTACAATGAGCAGTTCTTC; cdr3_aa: CASSQDFAGVAYNEQFF
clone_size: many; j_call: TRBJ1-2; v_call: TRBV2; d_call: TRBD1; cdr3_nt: TGTGCCAGCAGTATTTCCGGGACAGGGGCGTTACCTGACTATGGCTACACCTTC; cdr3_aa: CASSISGTGALPDYGYTF
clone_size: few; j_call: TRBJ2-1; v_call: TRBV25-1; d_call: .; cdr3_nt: TGTGCCAGCATCTTGGCTCATGAGCAGTTCTTC; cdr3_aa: CASILAHEQFF
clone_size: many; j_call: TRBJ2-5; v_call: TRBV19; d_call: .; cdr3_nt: TGTGCCAGTAGTATTCGGACTTCGGGGACCCAGTACTTC; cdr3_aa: CASSIRTSGTQYF
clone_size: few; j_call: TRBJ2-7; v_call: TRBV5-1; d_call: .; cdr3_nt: TGCGCCAGCAGGATCGGGCTTACCTACGAGCAGTACTTC; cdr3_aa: CASRIGLTYEQYF
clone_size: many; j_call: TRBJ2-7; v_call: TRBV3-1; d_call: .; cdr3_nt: TGTGCCAGCAGCCAAGACCACGAGCAGTACTTC; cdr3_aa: CASSQDHEQYF
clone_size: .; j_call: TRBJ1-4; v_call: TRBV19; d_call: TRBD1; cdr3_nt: TGTGCCAGTAGCCCCCACCGTTTCGGGACAGACATGCATTCGGAAAAACTGTTTTTT; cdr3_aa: CASSPHRFGTDMHSEKLFF